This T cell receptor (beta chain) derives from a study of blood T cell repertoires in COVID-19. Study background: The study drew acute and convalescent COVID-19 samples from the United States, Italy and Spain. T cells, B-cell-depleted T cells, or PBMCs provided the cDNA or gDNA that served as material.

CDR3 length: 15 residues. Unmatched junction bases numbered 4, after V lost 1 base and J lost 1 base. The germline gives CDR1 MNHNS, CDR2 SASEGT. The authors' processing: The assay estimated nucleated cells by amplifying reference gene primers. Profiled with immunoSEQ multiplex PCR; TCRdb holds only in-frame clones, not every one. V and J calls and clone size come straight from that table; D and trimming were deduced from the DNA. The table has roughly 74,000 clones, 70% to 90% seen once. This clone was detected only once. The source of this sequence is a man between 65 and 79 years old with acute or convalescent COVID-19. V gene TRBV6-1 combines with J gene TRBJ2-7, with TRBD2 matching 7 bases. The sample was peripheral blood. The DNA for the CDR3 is TGTGCCAGCAGTGAAGGCGGAGCGGGGTCCTACGAGCAGTACTTC. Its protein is CASSEGGAGSYEQYF.